This is a list of T cell receptor beta chains from one sample in a study of blood T cell repertoires in COVID-19. The method was immunoSEQ multiplex PCR; TCRdb's version includes in-frame clones alone and lacks a portion of them. The sample has about 190,000 clones, roughly four fifths seen once. Sequencing input: peripheral blood. Receptor source: a woman in her 30s with acute or convalescent COVID-19. CDR3s include the opening cysteine and the closing phenylalanine or tryptophan. A D gene is named only where the DNA matches it firmly. Clone size appears in some rows only: once, few, many, or a class for an expanded clone.

TRBV27	.	.	TRBJ2-7	CASTKTGEGEQYF	TGTGCCAGCACTAAGACAGGGGAGGGTGAGCAGTACTTC
TRBV4-2	many	.	TRBJ2-7	CASSPTSGSSYEQYF	TGTGCCAGCAGCCCGACCTCGGGTAGCTCCTACGAGCAGTACTTC
TRBV2	.	.	TRBJ1-1	CASRIRQNTEAFF	TGTGCCAGCAGAATCCGACAGAACACTGAAGCTTTCTTT
TRBV6-2/TRBV6-3	.	TRBD1	TRBJ1-6	CASSYSSIRRGVNSPLHF	TGTGCCAGCAGTTACTCGAGTATCCGCAGGGGGGTTAATTCACCCCTCCACTTT
TRBV5-4	.	.	TRBJ2-7	CASGKSGTPPYEQYF	TGTGCCAGCGGTAAATCCGGGACACCTCCCTACGAGCAGTACTTC
TRBV30	.	TRBD2	TRBJ2-2	CAWSGGLAGGPMIGELFF	TGTGCCTGGAGTGGCGGACTAGCGGGAGGGCCGATGATCGGGGAGCTGTTTTTT
TRBV4-3	.	TRBD2	TRBJ2-1	CASSQGRVAGGPGAYNEQFF	TGCGCCAGCAGCCAAGGTCGGGTAGCGGGAGGGCCAGGCGCCTACAATGAGCAGTTCTTC
TRBV28	.	TRBD1	TRBJ1-4	CASSTPRQGREKLFF	TGTGCCAGCAGTACCCCCAGACAGGGCAGGGAAAAACTGTTTTTT
TRBV19	.	.	TRBJ1-2	CARIRGRVGYTF	TGTGCCAGGATCAGGGGTCGGGTTGGCTACACCTTC
TRBV6-2/TRBV6-3	.	TRBD1	TRBJ1-5	CASSYTGERQPQHF	TGTGCCAGCAGTTACACAGGGGAGCGGCAGCCCCAGCATTTT
TRBV2	.	TRBD1	TRBJ1-5	CASKDRGGQPQHF	TGTGCCAGCAAAGACAGGGGAGGTCAGCCCCAGCATTTT
TRBV9	.	TRBD2	TRBJ2-5	CASSVATGLAGIQETQYF	TGTGCCAGCAGCGTAGCTACCGGGCTAGCGGGAATCCAAGAGACCCAGTACTTC
TRBV6-4	many	TRBD1	TRBJ2-2	CASSDTGDTGELFF	TGTGCCAGCAGTGACACAGGGGACACCGGGGAGCTGTTTTTT
TRBV7-9	.	.	TRBJ2-7	CASRSGAYEQYF	TGTGCCAGCAGGTCGGGGGCCTACGAGCAGTACTTC
TRBV28	few	.	TRBJ2-7	CASHRPGRHYEQYF	TGTGCCAGCCATAGACCAGGGCGTCACTACGAGCAGTACTTC
TRBV2	.	.	TRBJ1-3	CASMTDYSGNTIYF	TGTGCCAGCATGACGGACTACTCTGGAAACACCATATATTTT
TRBV28	few	.	TRBJ2-7	CASSSVPYYSYEQYF	TGTGCCAGCAGTTCAGTACCGTACTACTCCTACGAGCAGTACTTC
TRBV7-9	.	TRBD1	TRBJ1-2	CASSSGQVRLDGYTF	TGTGCCAGCAGCTCCGGACAGGTTCGCTTGGATGGCTACACCTTC
TRBV5-4	.	.	TRBJ2-3	CASSLVSADTQYF	TGTGCCAGCAGCTTGGTGTCGGCAGATACGCAGTATTTT
TRBV6-5	.	.	TRBJ1-2	CASSPRGGFGYTF	TGTGCCAGCAGTCCTAGGGGGGGTTTTGGCTACACCTTC
TRBV4-1	.	.	TRBJ2-3	CASSQEDYSTQYF	TGCGCCAGCAGCCAAGAAGATTACAGCACGCAGTATTTT
TRBV5-1	once	TRBD1	TRBJ1-4	CASKTGATNEKLFF	TGCGCCAGCAAAACAGGGGCAACTAATGAAAAACTGTTTTTT
TRBV18	.	TRBD1	TRBJ1-5	CASSSGQASNQPQHF	TGTGCCAGCTCAAGTGGACAGGCGAGCAATCAGCCCCAGCATTTT
TRBV6-5	.	TRBD2	TRBJ2-2	CASSWGLGTGELFF	TGTGCCAGCAGTTGGGGACTAGGCACCGGGGAGCTGTTTTTT
TRBV4-3	.	TRBD2	TRBJ2-2	CASSQVARGLAGETGELFF	TGCGCCAGCAGCCAAGTAGCACGGGGACTAGCGGGAGAAACCGGGGAGCTGTTTTTT
TRBV10-3	.	TRBD1	TRBJ2-7	CAISESTGLGYEQYF	TGTGCCATCAGTGAGTCGACAGGGTTGGGATACGAGCAGTACTTC
TRBV5-1	.	TRBD1	TRBJ1-1	CASSPDRGYTEAFF	TGCGCCAGCAGCCCAGACAGGGGATACACTGAAGCTTTCTTT
TRBV6-6	.	TRBD2	TRBJ2-1	CASRSAGTSESEQFF	TGTGCCAGCAGGTCTGCCGGGACTAGCGAGAGTGAGCAGTTCTTC
TRBV7-6	once	.	TRBJ1-6	CASSPATAEGNSPLHF	TGTGCCAGCAGCCCCGCAACAGCGGAGGGGAATTCACCCCTCCACTTT
TRBV11-2	many	.	TRBJ2-2	CASQRLTANTGELFF	TGTGCCAGCCAACGTTTGACAGCGAACACCGGGGAGCTGTTTTTT
TRBV28	few	.	TRBJ1-6	CASSLRDRNSPLHF	TGTGCCAGCAGTTTACGAGACAGAAATTCACCCCTCCACTTT
TRBV10-3	.	.	TRBJ1-3	CAINPSGGPTTGNTIYF	TGTGCCATCAACCCGTCGGGAGGGCCTACAACTGGAAACACCATATATTTT
TRBV6-1	once	TRBD1	TRBJ2-1	CASSEIGTGEQFF	TGTGCCAGCAGTGAAATAGGGACAGGGGAGCAGTTCTTC
TRBV28	.	TRBD2	TRBJ2-7	CASSLAAGGFEQYF	TGTGCCAGCAGTTTAGCGGCGGGAGGGTTCGAGCAGTACTTC
TRBV7-9	.	.	TRBJ1-5	CASSLGQGRANSNQPQHF	TGTGCCAGCAGCTTAGGTCAGGGGAGGGCGAATAGCAATCAGCCCCAGCATTTT
TRBV7-9	few	.	TRBJ2-1	CASSLAGEVEQFF	TGTGCCAGCAGCTTAGCGGGAGAGGTTGAGCAGTTCTTC
TRBV27	.	TRBD2	TRBJ2-7	CASSFPPDGRREQYF	TGTGCCAGCAGTTTCCCCCCAGACGGGAGGAGAGAGCAGTACTTC
TRBV28	.	.	TRBJ1-2	CASSQPGGNGYTF	TGTGCCAGCAGCCAGCCGGGAGGAAATGGCTACACCTTC
TRBV28	.	.	TRBJ2-1	CASSLYPGQGNEQFF	TGTGCCAGCAGTTTATACCCAGGGCAGGGTAATGAGCAGTTCTTC
TRBV24-1	.	TRBD1	TRBJ1-5	CATGTGRGVNQPQHF	TGTGCCACCGGGACAGGGCGGGGGGTCAATCAGCCCCAGCATTTT
TRBV3-1/TRBV3-2	few	TRBD1	TRBJ1-2	CASSRADRGDGYTF	TGTGCCAGCAGCCGAGCGGACAGGGGGGATGGCTACACCTTC
TRBV2	.	TRBD1	TRBJ2-7	CASDKDRVNEQYF	TGTGCCAGCGACAAGGACAGGGTCAACGAGCAGTACTTC
TRBV6-5	.	.	TRBJ2-2	CASRVTLGGTGELFF	TGTGCCAGCAGGGTCACCCTAGGGGGCACCGGGGAGCTGTTTTTT
TRBV7-9	.	TRBD1	TRBJ1-4	CASSFGQGTNEKLFF	TGTGCCAGCAGCTTCGGACAGGGGACAAATGAAAAACTGTTTTTT
TRBV19	.	TRBD1	TRBJ1-1	CASSITTGMGNTEAFF	TGTGCCAGTAGTATAACGACAGGGATGGGGAACACTGAAGCTTTCTTT
TRBV5-1	.	TRBD1	TRBJ2-1	CASLPGTGAYNEQFF	TGCGCCAGCCTTCCCGGGACAGGGGCTTACAATGAGCAGTTCTTC
TRBV7-9	.	.	TRBJ2-1	CASSYSGNEQFF	TGTGCCAGCAGCTACTCAGGGAATGAGCAGTTCTTC
TRBV9	once	.	TRBJ2-3	CASSVSHADTQYF	TGTGCCAGCAGCGTCAGTCACGCAGATACGCAGTATTTT
TRBV13	.	TRBD2	TRBJ2-7	CASSLRFSGVSYEQYF	TGTGCCAGCAGCTTGAGATTTAGCGGGGTCTCCTACGAGCAGTACTTC
TRBV27	.	TRBD2	TRBJ2-7	CASSYRTSGSMNEQYF	TGTGCCAGCAGCTACCGGACTAGCGGGAGTATGAACGAGCAGTACTTC